This T cell receptor (beta chain) came from a study of Ad26.COV2.S vaccination and SARS-CoV-2 variants. The assay was immunoSEQ multiplex PCR, and TCRdb's table has in-frame clones only and misses some. The table includes 380,000 or so clones, around 82% detected once. Treatment defined: roughly 20 received Ad26.COV2.S at low or high dose, single or two shots; 5 received placebo; per-sample allocation not given. Sampling was done on day 63 after the first vaccine or placebo injection. V lost 7 bases, J lost 8 bases, and 14 bases lay in between. CDR3 length: 12 residues. The input for sequencing was peripheral blood, taken in a trial of Ad26.COV2.S vaccine versus placebo. The chain carries TRBV12-3 or TRBV12-4 and TRBJ1-1; tentatively, D is TRBD1 (5 bases). The sequence was obtained from a person between 18 and 65 years old who received the Ad26.COV2.S COVID-19 vaccine or a placebo. The CDR3 DNA is TGTGCCAGCACTCGGGTCGACAGAGAAGCTTTCTTT. It yields the protein CASTRVDREAFF.